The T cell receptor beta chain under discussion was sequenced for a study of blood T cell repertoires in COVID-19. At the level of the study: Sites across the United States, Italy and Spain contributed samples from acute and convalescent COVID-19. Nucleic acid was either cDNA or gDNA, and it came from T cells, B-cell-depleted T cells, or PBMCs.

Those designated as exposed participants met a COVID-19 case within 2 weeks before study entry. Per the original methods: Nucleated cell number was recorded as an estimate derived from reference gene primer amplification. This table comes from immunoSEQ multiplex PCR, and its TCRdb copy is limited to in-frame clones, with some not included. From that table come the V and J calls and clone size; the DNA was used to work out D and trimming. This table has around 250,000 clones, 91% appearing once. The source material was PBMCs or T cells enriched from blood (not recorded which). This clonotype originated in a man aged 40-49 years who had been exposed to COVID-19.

CDR3 sequence: CAISPGTSGHQETQYF. The CDR3 region has the DNA TGTGCCATCAGCCCCGGGACTAGCGGGCACCAAGAGACCCAGTACTTC. The gene calls are TRBV10-3 and TRBJ2-5; TRBD2 aligns across 12 bases. V trimming: 6 bases; J trimming: 0 bases; junction bases outside the gene matches: 5. The CDR3 length is 16 residues. The germline V gene has CDR1 ENHRY and CDR2 SYGVKD.